This TCR beta chain was obtained from a study of T cells in Graves' hyperthyroidism and ophthalmopathy. Germline V CDR1 and CDR2: SGHTA, FQGNSA. The CDR3 has 15 amino acids. The investigators amplified TCR beta CDR3 regions from RNA transcripts. In the first-round RT-PCR of the TCR CDR3, the HTBI primer set was used. A single record per CDR3 protein comes from TCRdb applying MiXCR to the multiplex PCR reads. The data hold nearly 750,000 distinct CDR3 sequences, with approximately 36% observed a single time. Diagnoses were made from clinical symptoms, serum measures (thyroxine and TRAb), thyroid ultrasound and orbital computed tomography. Isolation of PBMCs was performed on approximately 10 ml fresh peripheral blood. On this clonotype itself: Its antigen is unknown.

Findings and caveats of the study: Before onset, ophthalmopathy was predicted by the model a median approximately 6.7 months earlier. Using 13 V-J features, a model discriminated ophthalmopathy from stable hyperthyroidism.

The clonotype was recovered from a woman aged 40-49 years with Graves' hyperthyroidism. The material sequenced was blood. The rearrangement links TRBV7-2 to TRBJ2-7; the match to TRBD1 covers 9 bases. The DNA end is more similar to TRBJ2-1, so the J call may be wrong. The CDR3: CASSFGTGPYNEQFF. The CDR3 DNA follows: TGTGCCAGCAGCTTTGGGACAGGGCCTTACAATGAGCAGTTCTTC.